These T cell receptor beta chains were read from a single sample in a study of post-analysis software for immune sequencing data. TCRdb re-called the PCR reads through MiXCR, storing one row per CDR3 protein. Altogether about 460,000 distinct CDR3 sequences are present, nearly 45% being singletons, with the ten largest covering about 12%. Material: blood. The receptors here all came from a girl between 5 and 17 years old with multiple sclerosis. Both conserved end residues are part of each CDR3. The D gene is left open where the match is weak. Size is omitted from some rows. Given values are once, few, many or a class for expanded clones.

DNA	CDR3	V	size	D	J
TGCAGCGTTGACCAAAAAAGCTTCCCAGAGACCCAGTACTTC	CSVDQKSFPETQYF	TRBV29-1	-	-	TRBJ2-5
TGTGCCAGCAGCTCAGATTCCGGCTCCTACGAGCAGTACTTC	CASSSDSGSYEQYF	TRBV7-3	-	-	TRBJ2-7
TGCGCCAGCAGCCAAGGAGGGTCCAGCACAGATACGCAGTATTTT	CASSQGGSSTDTQYF	TRBV4-3	-	-	TRBJ2-3
TGTGCCAGCAGCCCCATGGGGGGCCATTTCCAAGACACCCAGTACTTC	CASSPMGGHFQDTQYF	TRBV27	-	-	TRBJ2-5
TGCGCCAGCGGGAAGCAGGGGGACAGGGTCGACGAGCAGTACTTC	CASGKQGDRVDEQYF	TRBV5-1	few	TRBD1	TRBJ2-7
TGTGCCACCAGCACCTCCGAGACCACTAGCAATCAGCCCCAGCATTTT	CATSTSETTSNQPQHF	TRBV15	-	-	TRBJ1-5
TGTGCCAGCAGCGTCGAACAGGGAGCCTACGAGCAGTACTTC	CASSVEQGAYEQYF	TRBV25-1	many	-	TRBJ2-7
TGCGCCAGCAGCTTTGCCGGGACTAGCGGGAGGTATGAGCAGTTCTTC	CASSFAGTSGRYEQFF	TRBV4-1	few	TRBD2	TRBJ2-1
TGTGCCAGCAGCCCCGAGCCCAATCAGCCCCAGCATTTT	CASSPEPNQPQHF	TRBV4-2	-	-	TRBJ1-5
TGCGCCAGCAGCCAAGGGAACAGCAGAGAAAAACTGTTTTTT	CASSQGNSREKLFF	TRBV4-3	-	-	TRBJ1-4
TGTGCCAGCAGCCAAGTGGAATCCAGTTCAGGCGTTCGACATCAGCCCCAGCATTTT	CASSQVESSSGVRHQPQHF	TRBV4-2	-	-	TRBJ1-5
TGTGCCAGCAGTTCCTTAGGACAGGGGGCGACGAACACTGAAGCTTTCTTT	CASSSLGQGATNTEAFF	TRBV27	few	TRBD1	TRBJ1-1
TGTGCCAGCAGCTTAGTACCTAGCGGGGTCACAGATACGCAGTATTTT	CASSLVPSGVTDTQYF	TRBV7-9	-	TRBD2	TRBJ2-3
TGTGCCAGCAGTCCCGCAAAGGGTCACTACTGGGAGCAGTACTTC	CASSPAKGHYWEQYF	TRBV7-9	-	-	TRBJ2-7
TGTGCCAGCAGTGAACGGCGGAACCCGCTATCTAGCACAGATACGCAGTATTTT	CASSERRNPLSSTDTQYF	TRBV6-1	-	-	TRBJ2-3
TGTGCCAGCAGCCGTTTATCACCGAACACCGGGGAGCTGTTTTTT	CASSRLSPNTGELFF	TRBV3-1	-	-	TRBJ2-2
TGTGCCAGCAGCCCGTCAGGTGAAAAACTGTTTTTT	CASSPSGEKLFF	TRBV6-6	-	-	TRBJ1-4
TGCAGTGCTAGGGGCGGGGACTTGTATGGTGAGCAGTTCTTC	CSARGGDLYGEQFF	TRBV20-1	-	-	TRBJ2-1
TGCAGCGTCCTTACCGGGACAGGGAGGGCGGCCTATGGCTACACCTTC	CSVLTGTGRAAYGYTF	TRBV29-1	-	TRBD1	TRBJ1-2
TGTGCCAGCAGTCCCACGTACAGGGTCAATCAGCCCCAGCATTTT	CASSPTYRVNQPQHF	TRBV27	-	-	TRBJ1-5
TGTGCCAGCCAGGCGGTCACAGATACGCAGTATTTT	CASQAVTDTQYF	TRBV6-5	-	-	TRBJ2-3
TGTGCCAGCAGTTTAATTGGGGGCGCGACGGACATTCAGTACTTC	CASSLIGGATDIQYF	TRBV12-3/TRBV12-4	few	-	TRBJ2-4
TGTGCCAGCAGACCTACAGGGTTTAGTGAAGCTTTCTTT	CASRPTGFSEAFF	TRBV27	-	-	TRBJ1-1
TGTGCCAGCAGTCCGGACTGGACTGATCGGAAGTTCTTC	CASSPDWTDRKFF	TRBV12-3/TRBV12-4	-	-	TRBJ2-1
TGCGCCAGCAGCCAAGATAACCTAGCGGGAGGGCGGCAGTACTTC	CASSQDNLAGGRQYF	TRBV4-1	few	TRBD2	TRBJ2-7
TGCAGCGTCGTCAGGGTAATGAACACTGAAGCTTTCTTT	CSVVRVMNTEAFF	TRBV29-1	-	-	TRBJ1-1
TGCAGTGCTAGAGATCGAGGCGGGAGGGTCCGAGAGACCCAGTACTTC	CSARDRGGRVRETQYF	TRBV20-1	few	TRBD2	TRBJ2-5
TGTGCCAGCAGTAGGACGGTGGGAGATACGCAGTATTTT	CASSRTVGDTQYF	TRBV6-5	few	-	TRBJ2-3
TGTGCCAGCAGGCCTATAGAAAGCTCCTACAATGAGCAGTTCTTC	CASRPIESSYNEQFF	TRBV28	-	-	TRBJ2-1
TGTGCCTGGGCCCTGGAGGCCTACGAGCAGTACTTC	CAWALEAYEQYF	TRBV30	-	-	TRBJ2-7
TGTGCCAGCAGTTTTCAGGGGGGGAACGAGCAGTACTTC	CASSFQGGNEQYF	TRBV7-9	once	-	TRBJ2-7
TGCAGCGTGGTGGACAGGGGCGGAAGACAGCCCCAGCATTTT	CSVVDRGGRQPQHF	TRBV29-1	many	TRBD1	TRBJ1-5
TGTGCCAGCAGCCAAGACAGCCTGCCGGGCTACAATGAGCAGTTCTTC	CASSQDSLPGYNEQFF	TRBV3-1	-	-	TRBJ2-1
TGTGCCAGCAGGAAACTTACCGGGACAGGGACCTACGAGCAGTACTTC	CASRKLTGTGTYEQYF	TRBV27	-	TRBD1	TRBJ2-7
TGCAGTGCTAGAGGAAATGGCGTGGGGCGCACAGATACGCAGTATTTT	CSARGNGVGRTDTQYF	TRBV20-1	few	-	TRBJ2-3
TGTGTCAGCAGTCCCCGGGGAGATACGCAGTATTTT	CVSSPRGDTQYF	TRBV12-3/TRBV12-4	-	-	TRBJ2-3
TGTGCCAGCAGCGTAGGAGGTAACTATGGCTACACCTTC	CASSVGGNYGYTF	TRBV9	many	-	TRBJ1-2